This T cell receptor beta chain derives from a study (dated by TCRdb to about 2016). Libraries were prepared through RT-PCR. Sequencer: Illumina MiSeq. TCRdb itself trimmed the public reads at Q25 with fastp, ran MiXCR and retained productive beta chains. Identical CDR3 protein sequences are pooled into one entry, listed with their most common genes and DNA. This sample comprises about 700,000 distinct CDR3 sequences, 14% of them detected only once. The top ten clones comprise 3.6% of the sample. This clonotype was detected ten times or more. There is no known antigen for this receptor. Qualities for individual bases were not recorded, and no much larger clone is one base off. The sequencing input was memory CD4+ T cells from blood. The receptor comes from a female donor in good health, serving as a healthy control.

The nucleotides are TGCGCCAGCAGCCGAGGGGGCGCGGACACCGGGGAGCTGTTTTTT. It codes for CASSRGGADTGELFF. The receptor chain draws on TRBV4-3 and TRBJ2-2, and 7 junctional nucleotides match TRBD1. Inclusive of the bounding cysteine and phenylalanine, the CDR3 is 15 residues long. The only DNA kept is the CDR3, 45 bases in frame from the first base. V and J are trimmed by 4 bases and 3 bases, and the gene matches miss 5 bases of the junction. Looking up the germline V gene yields CDR1 LGHNA and CDR2 YSLEER.